The 10 T cell receptor beta chains below were found in one sample sequenced in a study of persistence of HIV-infected CD4 T cells. Anti-CD3/anti-CD28 beads served as a nonspecific positive control stimulus. Sorting selected CD4+ T cells upregulating both CD40 ligand and CD69. The immunoSEQ assay was version 4, run in survey mode. The assay was immunoSEQ multiplex PCR, and TCRdb's table has in-frame clones only and misses some. The sample has over 35,000 clones, roughly nine tenths seen once. Their antigen targets remain unknown. Sequencing used CD4+ T cells sorted from PBMCs after approximately 20-hour stimulation, obtained from a patient who received antiretroviral therapy. The origin of the receptors is an adult man with HIV who was CMV-seropositive.

The chain employs TRBV19 and TRBJ1-5; 12 nucleotides match TRBD1. The CDR3 length is 16 residues. With V trimmed by 9 bases and J by 6 bases, 12 bases remained unmatched. CDR1 is LNHDA, CDR2 SQIVND, per germline (reference sequence). CDR3 nucleotides: TGTGCCAGCGACCAAGACCGGGACAGGGGGCGTCAGCCCCAGCATTTT. This translates into CASDQDRDRGRQPQHF.

The V call is TRBV12-3 or TRBV12-4, the J call TRBJ2-7; D is perhaps TRBD2 (5 bases). The CDR3 is made up of 11 amino acids. Trimming left V 6 bases short and J 5 bases short, with 8 bases between. CDR3 loop: CASREDHEQYF. In nucleotides, the CDR3 is TGTGCCAGCAGGGAGGACCACGAGCAGTACTTC.

This clone was recorded only once. The chain combines TRBV27 with TRBJ2-1; no clear D. The CDR3 length is 11 residues. Germline V gene sequence: CDR1 MNHEY, CDR2 SMNVEV (reference sequence). The V end was cut by 5 bases, the J end by 8 bases, with 7 bases between. CDR3 region: CASSLLHEQFF. In DNA form, the CDR3 reads TGTGCCAGCAGTCTACTCCATGAGCAGTTCTTC.

J is TRBJ1-5 and V is TRBV30; D gene ambiguous. V was trimmed by 1 base and J by 6 bases, leaving 10 bases between them. Per the germline V gene, CDR1 is GTSNPN and CDR2 is SVGIG (reference sequence). CDR3 length: 13 amino acids. The CDR3 DNA is TGTGCCTGGAGTGCTGCCCGCGGTCAGCCCCAGCATTTT. It specifies CAWSAARGQPQHF.

Only a few counts were recorded for this clone. J is TRBJ2-2 and V is TRBV25-1, with 7 nucleotides matching TRBD1. The CDR3 covers 14 residues. Germline lookup yields CDR1 MGHDK and CDR2 SYGVNS. Losses at the gene ends were 5 bases for V and 1 base for J; bases not matched to a gene: 1. CDR3 protein: CASSRTGNTGELFF. The CDR3, as DNA: TGTGCCAGCAGTCGGACAGGGAACACCGGGGAGCTGTTTTTT.

CDR3 sequence: CASSPWDNLGNIQYF. The DNA of the CDR3 is TGTGCCAGCAGCCCCTGGGACAATCTGGGGAACATTCAGTACTTC. The chain links TRBV3-1 (or the pseudogene TRBV3-2) to TRBJ2-4; TRBD1 is a possible D gene (6 bases). The V end was cut by 4 bases, the J end by 7 bases, with 17 bases between. CDR1 is LGHDT, CDR2 YNNKEL, per germline (reference sequence). CDR3 length: 15 residues.

This sequence joins TRBV18 and TRBJ2-7; D is ambiguous. This CDR3 contains 14 residues. V gave up 2 bases and J gave up 1 base, with 9 bases separating them. CDR1 is KGHSH, CDR2 LQKENI, per germline. The CDR3 is CASSPGHQSYEQYF. The CDR3 DNA reads as TGTGCCAGCTCACCAGGGCACCAATCCTACGAGCAGTACTTC.

The chain combines TRBV12-3 or TRBV12-4 with TRBJ2-7; the D gene is possibly TRBD1 (6 bases). V dropped 6 bases and J dropped 4 bases, with 10 bases sitting between them. This CDR3 region has 12 residues. This CDR3 is CASSLGQYEQYF. The DNA of the CDR3 is TGTGCCAGCAGCCTAGGACAGTACGAGCAGTACTTC.

This chain links TRBV6-5 with TRBJ1-5; D not certain. The V gene's germline CDR1 is MNHEY and CDR2 SVGAGI. Trimming cost V 7 bases and J 3 bases, with 4 bases left between them. The CDR3 totals 11 residues. The CDR3 DNA is TGTGCCAGCAACGACAATCAGCCCCAGCATTTT. Translating it yields CASNDNQPQHF.

The chain recombines TRBV5-4 with TRBJ2-2; 11 bases are shared with TRBD2. The CDR3 is 17 residues long. Germline lookup yields CDR1 SGHNT and CDR2 YYREEE (reference sequence). V gave up 5 bases and J gave up 5 bases; unmatched junction bases: 11. In DNA, the CDR3 is TGTGCCAGCAGGGACGGTAGCGGGGGGGATTGGACCGGGGAGCTGTTTTTT. It translates to CASRDGSGGDWTGELFF. Full variable domain (rest looked up from reference TRBV5-4 and TRBJ2-2): ETGVTQSPTHLIKTRGQQVTLRCSSQSGHNTVSWYQQALGQGPQFIFQYYREEENGRGNFPPRFSGLQFPNYSSELNVNALELDDSALYLCASRDGSGGDWTGELFFGEGSRLTVL.